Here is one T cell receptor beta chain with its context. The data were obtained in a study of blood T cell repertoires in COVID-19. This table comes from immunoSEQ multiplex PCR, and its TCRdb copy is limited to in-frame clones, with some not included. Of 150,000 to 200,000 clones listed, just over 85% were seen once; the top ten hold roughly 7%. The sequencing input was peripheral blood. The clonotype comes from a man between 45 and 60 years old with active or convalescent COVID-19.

The CDR3 protein is CASSPGTGLEQFF. CDR3 DNA sequence: TGTGCCAGCAGCCCAGGGACAGGGCTCGAGCAGTTCTTC. The V and J genes are TRBV7-3 and TRBJ2-1; 9 bases fit TRBD1. Germline assignment: CDR1 SGHTA and CDR2 FQGTGA. The V segment lost 5 bases and the J segment 10 bases; nucleotides outside the gene matches: 6. This CDR3 comprises 13 residues.